These 26 T cell receptor beta chains were sequenced from one sample in a study of T cells in Graves' hyperthyroidism and ophthalmopathy. The investigators amplified TCR beta CDR3 regions from RNA transcripts. The primer set for the first-round RT-PCR of the TCR CDR3 was HTBI. TCRdb used MiXCR to reprocess the multiplex PCR reads, holding one entry per CDR3 protein. The table has hundreds of thousands of distinct CDR3 sequences, 14% to 15% seen once. Sequenced sample: blood. These receptors all come from a man younger than 35 with Graves' ophthalmopathy.

This clonotype was found many times. The chain carries TRBV19 and TRBJ2-7; 8 nucleotides align to TRBD1. The ends lost 6 bases at V and 0 bases at J; junction bases unmatched: 7. Germline assignment: CDR1 LNHDA and CDR2 SQIVND (reference sequence). CDR3 length: 15 residues. CDR3 DNA: TGTGCCAGTAGCCGTGGACAGGGACCCTCCTACGAGCAGTACTTC. It codes for CASSRGQGPSYEQYF. The whole variable domain, remainder taken from reference TRBV19 and TRBJ2-7, is DGGITQSPKYLFRKEGQNVTLSCEQNLNHDAMYWYRQDPGQGLRLIYYSQIVNDFQKGDIAEGYSVSREKKESFPLTVTSAQKNPTAFYLCASSRGQGPSYEQYFGPGTRLTVT.

In its sample, this clonotype was seen many times. The chain uses TRBV7-9 and TRBJ2-5; no definite D call. The CDR3 extends over 15 amino acids. With 11 bases removed from V and 0 bases from J, the gap between germline ends came to 19 bases. CDR1 is SEHNR, CDR2 FQNEAQ, per germline (reference sequence). The CDR3, as DNA: TGTGCCTCTCGGGCCGGAGTTAGCTACCAAGAGACCCAGTACTTC. It specifies CASRAGVSYQETQYF.

This clonotype was recorded only once. This chain joins TRBV6-5 and TRBJ2-2, with D hard to call. V was cut by 3 bases and J by 7 bases, with 9 bases left in between. In germline, CDR1 is MNHEY, CDR2 SVGAGI. The CDR3 is 13 residues long. The CDR3 region is CASSYTGLGELFF. DNA of the CDR3: TGTGCCAGCAGTTATACGGGTCTCGGGGAGCTGTTTTTT.

There are many counts of this clonotype. This rearrangement joins TRBV20-1 to TRBJ2-3; D gene unclear. From germline, CDR1 is DFQATT and CDR2 SNEGSKA (reference sequence). V was cut by 4 bases and J by 0 bases, with 11 bases left in between. This CDR3 spans 14 amino acids. The CDR3 region has the DNA TGCAGTGCTAAAGACGCGGTTAGCACAGATACGCAGTATTTT. It encodes CSAKDAVSTDTQYF.

In this sample, this clonotype turned up many times. The rearrangement links TRBV5-8 to TRBJ1-1; D not certain. V shed 2 bases and J shed 4 bases, with 9 bases lying between them. This CDR3 region has 13 residues. Germline loops: CDR1 SGHTS, CDR2 YDEGEE. CDR3 bases: TGTGCCAGCAGCTTCCAGACGGTCACTGAAGCTTTCTTT. It yields the protein CASSFQTVTEAFF. The variable domain in full, completed from reference TRBV5-8 and TRBJ1-1, reads EAGVTQSPTHLIKTRGQQATLRCSPISGHTSVYWYQQALGLGLQFLLWYDEGEERNRGNFPPRFSGRQFPNYSSELNVNALELEDSALYLCASSFQTVTEAFFGQGTRLTVV.

V is TRBV27 and J is TRBJ2-5; D is unresolved. V lost 5 bases, J lost 8 bases, and 9 bases lay in between. There are 11 residues in the CDR3. CDR1 and CDR2 from the germline V gene are MNHEY and SMNVEV (reference sequence). CDR3 region: CASSIPPTQYF. The CDR3 coding sequence is TGTGCCAGCAGTATCCCGCCAACCCAGTACTTC.

This clonotype was counted a few times. Given a much more abundant clone one base away, this may be a read error. V usage is TRBV11-2 and J usage is TRBJ2-1, with 9 bases matching TRBD2. The DNA end favors TRBJ2-7, so the J call may be wrong. The CDR3 has 16 amino acids. CDR1 is SGHAT, CDR2 FQNNGV, per germline. CDR3 coding DNA: TGTGCCAGCAGCCCCCGGGCGGGACTAGCAGTTAATGAGCAGTACTTC. Translating gives CASSPRAGLAVNEQYF.

This clonotype was detected only a few times. This chain joins TRBV5-1 and TRBJ2-7, with 10 positions matching TRBD2. Germline CDR1 and CDR2: SGHRS and YFSETQ. Trimming at V came to 0 bases and at J to 2 bases, leaving 5 bases not matched to a gene. The CDR3 loop spans 16 amino acids. DNA of the CDR3: TGCGCCAGCAGCTTGGTTCCTAGCGGGGGACCCTACGAGCAGTACTTC. Translating it yields CASSLVPSGGPYEQYF.

This clonotype was seen at least ten times. The chain carries TRBV5-1 and TRBJ2-5, with D possibly TRBD1 on 5 matching bases. The V gene lost 0 bases and the J gene lost 5 bases, with 8 bases spanning the gap. The germline gives CDR1 SGHRS, CDR2 YFSETQ. The CDR3 contains 13 residues. Written as DNA, the CDR3 is TGCGCCAGCAGCTTGGAAGGGGCGGAGACCCAGTACTTC. This gives the protein CASSLEGAETQYF. Full variable domain (remainder filled in from reference TRBV5-1 and TRBJ2-5): KAGVTQTPRYLIKTRGQQVTLSCSPISGHRSVSWYQQTPGQGLQFLFEYFSETQRNKGNFPGRFSGRQFSNSRSEMNVSTLELGDSALYLCASSLEGAETQYFGPGTRLLVL.

This clonotype has at least ten counts. The chain joins TRBV30 to TRBJ2-2; TRBD1 agrees at 8 bases. The CDR3 is made up of 15 amino acids. Germline V lookup: CDR1 GTSNPN, CDR2 SVGIG (reference sequence). The ends lost 4 bases at V and 4 bases at J; junction bases unmatched: 8. CDR3 nucleotides: TGTGCCTGGACGGAGGCAGGGGGCCCCACCGGGGAGCTGTTTTTT. Its translation is CAWTEAGGPTGELFF.

The chain is built from TRBV5-1 and TRBJ2-2; 10 nucleotides agree with TRBD2. The CDR3 sequence is 17 residues long. The J segment lost 5 bases and the V segment lost 0 bases, leaving 7 bases of the junction unmatched. CDR1 and CDR2 from the germline V gene are SGHRS and YFSETQ. The CDR3 region is CASSLEASGRYTGELFF. The CDR3 nucleotides read TGCGCCAGCAGCTTGGAGGCTAGCGGGAGATATACCGGGGAGCTGTTTTTT.

This clonotype was detected many times. The chain is built from TRBV5-1 and TRBJ2-7, with D unresolved. Trimming took off 4 bases at V and 3 bases at J, with 14 bases between the two ends. This CDR3 is built from 14 residues. In germline, CDR1 is SGHRS, CDR2 YFSETQ. CDR3 sequence reads: CASSPYESLYEQYF. CDR3 nucleotide sequence: TGCGCCAGCAGCCCTTACGAGTCCCTCTACGAGCAGTACTTC.

The chain uses TRBV7-9 and TRBJ1-1; the D is unclear. The ends were cut back, 5 bases at V and 1 base at J, with 8 bases in the middle. Germline-derived CDR1 and CDR2 are SEHNR and FQNEAQ (reference sequence). This CDR3 is built from 13 residues. The CDR3 DNA reads as TGTGCCAGCAGCGACGGACCGAACACTGAAGCTTTCTTT. Translation: CASSDGPNTEAFF. The full variable domain, rest sourced from reference TRBV7-9 and TRBJ1-1, is DTGVSQNPRHKITKRGQNVTFRCDPISEHNRLYWYRQTLGQGPEFLTYFQNEAQLEKSRLLSDRFSAERPKGSFSTLEIQRTEQGDSAMYLCASSDGPNTEAFFGQGTRLTVV.

This chain uses TRBV6-2 or TRBV6-3 with TRBJ2-7; possible D gene TRBD2, 5 bases. The CDR3 spans 17 residues. V lost 10 bases to trimming and J lost 5 bases, with 30 bases between them. Germline CDR1 MNHEY, CDR2 SVGEGT. The CDR3 sequence: CATKSRGGRIVGHEQYF. Written as DNA, the CDR3 is TGTGCCACCAAGTCTCGGGGTGGGAGAATTGTTGGCCACGAGCAGTACTTC.

This clonotype showed up many times. The rearrangement joins TRBV5-1 to TRBJ2-1; D remains unclear. V was cut by 2 bases and J by 0 bases, with 9 bases left in between. Germline values: CDR1 SGHRS, CDR2 YFSETQ. This CDR3 region has 15 residues. As DNA, the CDR3 is TGCGCCAGCAGCTTATGGCAGAGCTCCTACAATGAGCAGTTCTTC. Its translation is CASSLWQSSYNEQFF.

This clonotype was detected a few times. V gene TRBV6-1 combines with J gene TRBJ2-1; weak D call: TRBD1 (5 bases). V lost 6 bases, J lost 7 bases, and 10 bases lay in between. The CDR3 runs 12 residues. From germline, CDR1 is MNHNS and CDR2 SASEGT. DNA of the CDR3: TGTGCCAGCAGCCCAGGGTGGAATGAGCAGTTCTTC. Its protein product is CASSPGWNEQFF.

In this sample, this clonotype turned up many times. This sequence joins TRBV14 and TRBJ2-3; D remains unclear. Germline V gives CDR1 SGHDN, CDR2 FVKESK. This CDR3 region has 14 residues. V was cut by 2 bases and J by 2 bases, with 8 bases left in between. CDR3 loop: CASSQLISTDTQYF. The DNA for the CDR3 is TGTGCCAGCAGCCAATTAATCTCCACAGATACGCAGTATTTT.

DNA of the CDR3: TGTGCCAGCAGCTTGGCCGGGCAGGCCGCTACTGATGGCTACACCTTC. It specifies CASSLAGQAATDGYTF. The chain links TRBV5-4 to TRBJ1-2; D remains unclear. The CDR3 has 16 residues. The V gene's germline CDR1 is SGHNT and CDR2 YYREEE (reference sequence). V gave up 0 bases and J gave up 6 bases, with 18 bases separating them.

This clonotype was seen at least ten times. The rearrangement uses TRBV7-2 and TRBJ2-1; possible D gene TRBD2, 7 bases. V was trimmed by 4 bases and J by 0 bases, leaving 13 bases between them. This CDR3 spans 16 amino acids. Germline values: CDR1 SGHTA, CDR2 FQGNSA. CDR3 nucleotides: TGTGCCAGCAGCTATGGGGGGGCGAGCTCCTACAATGAGCAGTTCTTC. The encoded protein is CASSYGGASSYNEQFF. Full variable domain (remainder filled in from reference TRBV7-2 and TRBJ2-1): GAGVSQSPSNKVTEKGKDVELRCDPISGHTALYWYRQSLGQGLEFLIYFQGNSAPDKSGLPSDRFSAERTGGSVSTLTIQRTQQEDSAVYLCASSYGGASSYNEQFFGPGTRLTVL.

This clonotype has at least ten counts. This chain uses TRBV5-1 with TRBJ2-3, with 7 bases identical to TRBD1. Germline-derived CDR1 and CDR2 are SGHRS and YFSETQ. The ends lost 3 bases at V and 2 bases at J; junction bases unmatched: 9. The CDR3 is 16 amino acids. DNA for the CDR3: TGCGCCAGCAGCTCGGGCCGGGACAGCCTCACAGATACGCAGTATTTT. It encodes CASSSGRDSLTDTQYF.

This clonotype was seen many times. The J gene is TRBJ2-7, the V gene TRBV13; 9 nucleotides match TRBD1. CDR1 is PRHDT, CDR2 FYEKMQ, per germline (reference sequence). V lost 4 bases, J lost 5 bases, and 9 bases stayed unmatched. CDR3 length: 15 residues. The CDR3 sequence: CASSSGTGYNHEQYF. DNA of the CDR3: TGTGCCAGCAGCTCCGGGACAGGGTATAACCACGAGCAGTACTTC.

This clonotype was counted ten times or more. This chain links TRBV3-1 with TRBJ2-7; no definite D call. Between the trimmed V and J ends, which lost 0 bases and 6 bases, there was a span of 12 bases. CDR1 LGHDT and CDR2 YNNKEL come from the germline V gene (reference sequence). The CDR3 loop spans 14 amino acids. CDR3 DNA sequence: TGTGCCAGCAGCCAAGACTTTTACCCCTCCGAGCAGTACTTC. Its protein product is CASSQDFYPSEQYF.

This clonotype has ten or more counts. This chain uses TRBV20-1 with TRBJ1-6; D gene unclear. CDR1 DFQATT and CDR2 SNEGSKA come from the germline V gene (reference sequence). The ends were cut back, 1 base at V and 10 bases at J, with 14 bases in the middle. The CDR3 is 14 residues long. CDR3 protein: CSARVGQPRSPLHF. DNA for the CDR3: TGCAGTGCTAGAGTCGGGCAGCCTCGGTCACCCCTCCACTTT.

The chain recombines TRBV19 with TRBJ1-2, with a tentative D call TRBD1 (5 bases). With 7 bases removed from V and 3 bases from J, the gap between germline ends came to 18 bases. Germline loops: CDR1 LNHDA, CDR2 SQIVND (reference sequence). This CDR3 region has 15 residues. This chain's CDR3 is CASTPFRVGDYGYTF. The DNA of the CDR3 is TGTGCCAGTACCCCTTTCAGGGTTGGTGACTATGGCTACACCTTC.

This clonotype was seen a handful of times. The chain couples TRBV12-3 or TRBV12-4 to TRBJ2-6, with 8 nucleotides matching TRBD1. This CDR3 has 18 amino acids. Trimming removed 5 bases from V and 1 base from J; junction bases left unmatched: 10. The CDR3 spells CASSPRTGILSGANVLTF. The CDR3 DNA sequence: TGTGCCAGCAGTCCGCGGACAGGGATCCTATCTGGGGCCAACGTCCTGACTTTC.

This clonotype was counted ten times or more. This sequence joins TRBV20-1 and TRBJ2-7, with 10 positions matching TRBD1. Germline values: CDR1 DFQATT, CDR2 SNEGSKA (reference sequence). After removal of 6 bases from V and 2 bases from J, the junction contained 7 bases not matched to a gene. CDR3 length: 14 residues. The CDR3 is CSAIDRGQPYEQYF. The CDR3 DNA reads as TGCAGTGCCATCGACAGGGGGCAGCCCTACGAGCAGTACTTC.